This TCR beta chain was recorded in a study of T cell responses to AZD1222 COVID-19 vaccine (dated by TCRdb to 2020 to 2022). About the full investigation: AZD1222 recipients whose second dose came at about 4 weeks and those whose second dose came at about 12 weeks were combined into one group, since spike-specific TCR depth and breadth did not differ between the two schedules. TCR sequencing covered some 250 trial participants: nearly 210 given two doses of AZD1222 and 26 given two doses of MenACWY control vaccine. Enrollment into the trials was organized by age into subgroups of 18-55, 56-69 and 70-plus years, and those subgroups contained roughly 150, 30 and 60 TCR-sequenced participants, respectively. What the work shows at the level of the full study, not this receptor alone: The 56-69-year group was small, and its depth increase did not reach significance, likely because of low power. Nearly half of unique spike-specific TCRs reportedly recognized epitopes outside regions mutated in the B.1.351 and B.1.1.7 variants. Most participants were white British and females outnumbered males, and the authors suggested that clonal diversity may have been underestimated. A significant rise in spike-specific TCR breadth and depth was observed after two AZD1222 doses relative to day 0 and relative to MenACWY recipients. Because no day 14 peak-response samples were available, repertoires were characterized only after the peak T cell response. Only a handful of AZD1222 recipients were SARS-CoV-2 seropositive at baseline, limiting conclusions about previously exposed vaccinees. The whole spike protein was spanned by vaccine-associated CD4 TCRs, and dominant responses were seen in regions 160-218 and 743-854.

A note on this clone: Its antigen target is currently unknown. Base qualities are missing; no much larger clone stands one base away.

As encoded in the germline V gene, CDR1 is MNHNS while CDR2 is SASEGT. The CDR3 covers 17 residues, taking in both the cysteine and the phenylalanine. Left in the record is the CDR3 DNA by itself, 51 bases read in frame from the first base. V ends up 4 bases short and J 2 bases short, with an unmatched junction base count of 11. The time point label here, explained by the study, means: baseline before first vaccination. Vaccinee samples were obtained from the UK trials COV001 and COV002, which included a single-blind randomized controlled phase 2/3 trial of AZD1222 (ChAdOx1 nCoV-19) in healthy adults. Trial participant PBMC samples were collected at day 0 and day 28 after the second dose for TCRbeta chain sequencing. The CDR3 regions of human TCRbeta chains were subjected to immunosequencing. As for the original processing: TCRs in the repertoires were compared against a reference library of SARS-CoV-2-specific TCRs that had been generated with the MIRA antigen-specificity platform. Breadth was defined as the fraction of unique TCRs that were SARS-CoV-2-associated, and depth was defined as the fraction of total T cells that were SARS-CoV-2-associated. Using the MIRA data, each spike-specific TCR was mapped to the spike region that the TCR reacts to and placed in a CD4 or CD8 class. Log10-transformed breadth and depth values were compared by one-way ANOVA with Sidak's multiple comparisons tests. TCRdb re-hosts the immuneACCESS table, in-frame sequences only. Its copies lack some clones; in the studies checked, an unresolved V gene accounts for under half of them, and the cause for the rest is not known. The V and J calls and clone size come from that table; D and trimming were worked out from the DNA. This sample holds about 150,000 clones; 80% to 95% were observed only once. The ten largest clonotypes hold over 1.5% of the sample.

This sequence was found in an adult in good health. Here the sequenced sample was peripheral blood, taken on day 0 of AZD1222 vaccination. The V and J genes are TRBV6-1 and TRBJ1-2, with 9 bases in between that match TRBD1. The CDR3 has the sequence CASSAGTGRSMNYGYTF. The DNA is as follows: TGTGCCAGCAGTGCCGGGACAGGGCGATCAATGAACTATGGCTACACCTTC.